The 11 T cell receptor beta chains in this list originate from one sample, sequenced in a study of cytomegalovirus exposure and HLA in healthy donors. Vbeta (60) and Jbeta (13) primers were used in the PCR. Measured with immunoSEQ multiplex PCR; TCRdb has only the in-frame clones, and not every one. Among 78,000 or so clones, approximately 84% were seen once, and the ten largest hold roughly 2.4%. The sample consisted of PBMCs. These receptors all stem from a woman aged 50 to 65 in good health and CMV-seronegative.

This clone was picked up a small number of times. The chain uses TRBV19 and TRBJ1-5; D is unresolved. CDR3 length equals 16 residues. Trimming removed 5 bases from V and 0 bases from J, with 14 bases in between. Germline V gives CDR1 LNHDA, CDR2 SQIVND (reference sequence). In DNA, the CDR3 is TGTGCCAGTAGTCAAAGAAACAGCCCTAGCAATCAGCCCCAGCATTTT. Its translation: CASSQRNSPSNQPQHF.

The chain recombines TRBV10-3 with TRBJ1-4; D remains ambiguous. The germline gives CDR1 ENHRY, CDR2 SYGVKD. The CDR3 is 16 amino acids. V was shortened by 3 bases and J by 7 bases, with 18 bases between the two germline ends. The CDR3 sequence: CAISDSENPGSEKLFF. CDR3 DNA: TGTGCCATCAGTGATTCGGAAAACCCTGGGAGTGAAAAACTGTTTTTT.

The chain uses TRBV4-1 and TRBJ1-5, with D perhaps matching TRBD1 (5 bases). The V end lost 0 bases, the J end lost 6 bases, and 9 bases lay between the germline ends. Germline V CDR1 and CDR2: MGHRA, YSYEKL. This CDR3 has 14 amino acids. In nucleotides, the CDR3 is TGCGCCAGCAGCCAAGACGGGGGAGGTCAGCCCCAGCATTTT. Encoded protein: CASSQDGGGQPQHF.

The chain couples TRBV5-8 to TRBJ2-5; 7 bases map to TRBD1. Gene TRBJ2-7 matches the end of the DNA better, so the J call may be wrong. The CDR3 loop spans 14 amino acids. The germline V gene encodes CDR1 SGHTS and CDR2 YDEGEE. In nucleotides, the CDR3 is TGTGCCAGCAGCCTAAACAGGGGAATTGGCGAGCAGTACTTC. Its protein is CASSLNRGIGEQYF.

This rearrangement joins TRBV5-1 to TRBJ2-5, with 7 nucleotides matching TRBD2. This CDR3 spans 16 amino acids. In germline, CDR1 is SGHRS, CDR2 YFSETQ. The V and J ends lost 2 bases and 4 bases, in that order; junction bases with no gene match: 11. CDR3 coding DNA: TGCGCCAGCAGCTTAATGGTGGCGGGAGTTGGAGAGACCCAGTACTTC. This sequence encodes CASSLMVAGVGETQYF. The variable domain in full, completed from reference TRBV5-1 and TRBJ2-5, reads KAGVTQTPRYLIKTRGQQVTLSCSPISGHRSVSWYQQTPGQGLQFLFEYFSETQRNKGNFPGRFSGRQFSNSRSEMNVSTLELGDSALYLCASSLMVAGVGETQYFGPGTRLLVL.

The chain recombines TRBV6-5 with TRBJ2-1; 9 bases map to TRBD2. Per germline, CDR1 MNHEY and CDR2 SVGAGI. V shed 2 bases and J 7 bases; nucleotides not matched to a gene: 6. This CDR3 has 15 amino acids. The DNA of the CDR3 is TGTGCCAGCAGTTACAGTAGCGGGAGTGTTAATGAGCAGTTCTTC. This translates into CASSYSSGSVNEQFF.

The J gene is TRBJ1-1, the V gene TRBV11-2, with D possibly matching TRBD1 (6 bases). The CDR3 extends over 14 amino acids. CDR1 SGHAT and CDR2 FQNNGV come from the germline V gene. The germline V and J ends were trimmed by 1 base and 3 bases, with 9 bases remaining between them. CDR3 sequence: CASSLGRGDTEAFF. CDR3 nucleotides: TGTGCCAGCAGCTTAGGCAGGGGCGACACTGAAGCTTTCTTT. The entire variable domain, with the rest obtained from reference TRBV11-2 and TRBJ1-1, is as follows: EAGVAQSPRYKIIEKRQSVAFWCNPISGHATLYWYQQILGQGPKLLIQFQNNGVVDDSQLPKDRFSAERLKGVDSTLKIQPAKLEDSAVYLCASSLGRGDTEAFFGQGTRLTVV.

A few counts support this clone. This rearrangement joins TRBV5-1 to TRBJ2-5; 14 bases map to TRBD2. The CDR3 length is 16 residues. J lost 5 bases, V lost 5 bases, and 8 bases had no gene match. Germline V gene sequence: CDR1 SGHRS, CDR2 YFSETQ. The CDR3 loop reads CASRKGTSGSTETQYF. In nucleotides, the CDR3 is TGCGCCAGCAGAAAAGGGACTAGCGGGAGTACGGAGACCCAGTACTTC.

The J gene is TRBJ1-1, the V gene TRBV19, with 7 positions matching TRBD1. Germline assignment: CDR1 LNHDA and CDR2 SQIVND (reference sequence). J gave up 2 bases and V 10 bases, and 10 bases lay outside the gene matches. The CDR3 is 14 amino acids. The CDR3 nucleotides read TGTGCCACCAGAGTGACAGGGCGAAACACTGAAGCTTTCTTT. Its protein product is CATRVTGRNTEAFF. Together with reference TRBV19 and TRBJ1-1, the CDR3 gives the full variable domain: DGGITQSPKYLFRKEGQNVTLSCEQNLNHDAMYWYRQDPGQGLRLIYYSQIVNDFQKGDIAEGYSVSREKKESFPLTVTSAQKNPTAFYLCATRVTGRNTEAFFGQGTRLTVV.

This chain joins TRBV29-1 and TRBJ1-1; D gene ambiguous. Germline V lookup: CDR1 SQVTM, CDR2 ANQGSEA. V was clipped by 8 bases and J by 4 bases, with 11 bases between them. The CDR3 sequence is 11 residues long. CDR3 protein: CSSRVGTEAFF. The CDR3 region has the DNA TGCAGCTCGAGGGTGGGCACTGAAGCTTTCTTT.

V is TRBV30 and J is TRBJ1-5; D perhaps matches TRBD1 (6 bases). There are 14 residues in the CDR3. Germline V gene sequence: CDR1 GTSNPN, CDR2 SVGIG (reference sequence). V shed 1 base and J shed 4 bases, with 11 bases lying between them. In DNA, the CDR3 is TGTGCCTGGAGTGAAACAGGGAGTAATCAGCCCCAGCATTTT. Protein: CAWSETGSNQPQHF.